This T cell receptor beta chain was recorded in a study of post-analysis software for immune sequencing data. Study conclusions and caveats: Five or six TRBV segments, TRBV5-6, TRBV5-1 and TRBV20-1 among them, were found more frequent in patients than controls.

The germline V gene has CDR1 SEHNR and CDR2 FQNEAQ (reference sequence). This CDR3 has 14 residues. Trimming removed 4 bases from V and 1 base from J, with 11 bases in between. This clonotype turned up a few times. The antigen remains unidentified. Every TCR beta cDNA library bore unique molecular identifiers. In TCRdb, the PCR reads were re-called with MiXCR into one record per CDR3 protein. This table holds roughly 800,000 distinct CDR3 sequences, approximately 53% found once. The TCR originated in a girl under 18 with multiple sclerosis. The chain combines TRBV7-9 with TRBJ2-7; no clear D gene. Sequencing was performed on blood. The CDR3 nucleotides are TGTGCCAGCAGCTCTAAGGGTTCTTCCTACGAGCAGTACTTC. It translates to CASSSKGSSYEQYF. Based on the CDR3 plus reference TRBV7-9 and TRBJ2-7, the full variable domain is DTGVSQNPRHKITKRGQNVTFRCDPISEHNRLYWYRQTLGQGPEFLTYFQNEAQLEKSRLLSDRFSAERPKGSFSTLEIQRTEQGDSAMYLCASSSKGSSYEQYFGPGTRLTVT.